The rows below give T cell receptor beta chains drawn from one sample of a study of CD8+ T cells in alopecia areata. Here immunoSEQ multiplex PCR was the method, and the copy in TCRdb shows in-frame clones only, minus some. The table has over 150,000 clones, 63% seen once; the top ten hold over 1.5%. Sequences were derived from CD4+ T cells sorted from blood, sampled at week 0. Every receptor here comes from a human donor with alopecia areata. CDR3s include the opening cysteine and the closing phenylalanine or tryptophan. Each record gives: J gene, clone size, V gene, D gene, CDR3 DNA, CDR3 protein. The D gene is left open where the match is weak. The size field is filled for only some rows; it gives once, few, many or a size class.

j_gene: TRBJ2-5; abundance: few; v_gene: TRBV29-1; d_gene: TRBD2; CDR3nt: TGCAGCTTCGGACTAGCTGCAGAGACCCAGTACTTC; CDR3aa: CSFGLAAETQYF
j_gene: TRBJ1-5; abundance: NA; v_gene: TRBV4-1; d_gene: NA; CDR3nt: TGCGCCAGCAGCAAAGTGACTGGCAACAATCAGCCCCAGCATTTT; CDR3aa: CASSKVTGNNQPQHF
j_gene: TRBJ2-3; abundance: NA; v_gene: TRBV7-2; d_gene: TRBD2; CDR3nt: TGTGCCAGCAGCATGCTAGCGGGGGGCGCAGATACGCAGTATTTT; CDR3aa: CASSMLAGGADTQYF
j_gene: TRBJ1-2; abundance: NA; v_gene: TRBV29-1; d_gene: NA; CDR3nt: TGCAGCGTTGATTCCAGGGCCCACGAAGGGGGCTACACCTTC; CDR3aa: CSVDSRAHEGGYTF
j_gene: TRBJ1-3; abundance: NA; v_gene: TRBV30; d_gene: NA; CDR3nt: TGTGCCTGGAGAGTTCATTCACCATCTGGAAACACCATATATTTT; CDR3aa: CAWRVHSPSGNTIYF
j_gene: TRBJ1-5; abundance: few; v_gene: TRBV7-2; d_gene: NA; CDR3nt: TGTGCCAGCAGCTTAGAGCGGAATCAGCCCCAGCATTTT; CDR3aa: CASSLERNQPQHF
j_gene: TRBJ2-3; abundance: NA; v_gene: TRBV18; d_gene: TRBD1; CDR3nt: TGTGCCAGCTCACCACCGACGACAGGGTCCGGAGATACGCAGTATTTT; CDR3aa: CASSPPTTGSGDTQYF
j_gene: TRBJ2-2; abundance: NA; v_gene: TRBV7-9; d_gene: TRBD1; CDR3nt: TGTGCCAGCAGCTTTGGGACAGCGAGGACCGGGGAGCTGTTTTTT; CDR3aa: CASSFGTARTGELFF
j_gene: TRBJ2-1; abundance: few; v_gene: TRBV13; d_gene: NA; CDR3nt: TGTGCCAGCAGCTTAGGCCGAAGCGGGCGAGCCTACAATGAGCAGTTCTTC; CDR3aa: CASSLGRSGRAYNEQFF
j_gene: TRBJ2-7; abundance: NA; v_gene: TRBV10-3; d_gene: TRBD1; CDR3nt: TGTGCCACCAGGGACAGGGATTACGAGCAGTACTTC; CDR3aa: CATRDRDYEQYF
j_gene: TRBJ2-7; abundance: NA; v_gene: TRBV30; d_gene: TRBD1; CDR3nt: TGTGCCTGGAAAGGGACAGGGGATTACGAGCAGTACTTC; CDR3aa: CAWKGTGDYEQYF
j_gene: TRBJ2-2; abundance: once; v_gene: TRBV7-2; d_gene: NA; CDR3nt: TGTGCCAGCAGCCCCTATACCCCCACCGGGGAGCTGTTTTTT; CDR3aa: CASSPYTPTGELFF
j_gene: TRBJ1-1; abundance: few; v_gene: TRBV7-9; d_gene: NA; CDR3nt: TGTGCCAGCAGCTTAGACGGAGTACCCACTAAAGCTTTCTTT; CDR3aa: CASSLDGVPTKAFF